This TCR beta chain was recorded in a study of control samples from healthy donors and cancer patients. The V gene end was trimmed by 5 bases and the J gene end by 2 bases; junction bases not matched to a gene: 2. This CDR3 is built from 13 residues. Germline assignment: CDR1 SGHTA and CDR2 FQGTGA. The assay was immunoSEQ multiplex PCR, and TCRdb's table has in-frame clones only and misses some. Among some 120,000 clones listed, roughly 90% were seen once. The J gene is TRBJ2-5, the V gene TRBV7-3; 7 nucleotides match TRBD1. The receptor comes from a man between 18 and 29 years old in good health. Material for sequencing was blood. As DNA, the CDR3 is TGTGCCAGCAGCCGGGGACAGCAAGAGACCCAGTACTTC. This translates into CASSRGQQETQYF.